This entry lists 13 T cell receptor delta chains sequenced from one sample in a study of Vδ1+ human thymocytes. Antigens of these TCRs are unknown. Sequences come from RNA converted to cDNA by reverse transcription. CDR3 amplicons came from multiplex PCR with pooled V-gene forward and constant-region reverse primers. TCRdb re-processed the multiplex PCR reads using CATT. The sample consists of over 45,000 delta-chain clones, roughly 15% of them appearing once. Broader study findings: Highly polyclonal TRG and TRD repertoires with Gaussian CDR3 length distributions appeared in thymus.

What was sequenced was Vdelta1+ gamma-delta thymocytes from the thymus. The subset is: FACS-sorted CD3+ TCRalphabeta- TCRVdelta1+ TCRVdelta2- thymocytes. These receptor sequences come from a boy less than two years old who had congenital heart surgery.

This clone came up a few times. The chain employs TRDV1 and TRDJ1; D is possibly TRDD3 (6 bases). The CDR3 consists of 16 residues. Looked up from germline, CDR1 is TSWWSYY and CDR2 is QGS. The V end was cut by 1 base, the J end by 3 bases, with 15 bases between. The CDR3 coding sequence is TGTGCTCTTGGGGAACAGCGAAAGCGGGGATCCGATAAACTCATCTTT. Encoded protein: CALGEQRKRGSDKLIF.

The chain carries TRDV1 and TRDJ1; possibly TRDD2 for D (6 bases). The V and J ends lost 3 bases and 0 bases respectively, with 23 bases between them. Germline values: CDR1 TSWWSYY, CDR2 QGS. The CDR3 is 19 residues long. DNA of the CDR3: TGTGCTCTTGGGGAGCCTCCTTCCCCCTTTCTTAAGTACACCGATAAACTCATCTTT. The encoded protein is CALGEPPSPFLKYTDKLIF.

The chain joins TRDV1 to TRDJ1; 8 bases are shared with TRDD3. The CDR3 totals 23 residues. The germline V gene has CDR1 TSWWSYY and CDR2 QGS. Trimming took 5 bases from V and 1 from J; bases not matched to a gene: 30. Written as DNA, the CDR3 is TGTGCTCTTGGGTGGCCTTCCCACCCTATCCTTTCCACTGGGGGTCATGGCACCGATAAACTCATCTTT. Translation gives CALGWPSHPILSTGGHGTDKLIF.

The sample holds a few counts of this clone. The chain joins TRDV1 to TRDJ1; D perhaps matches TRDD2 (5 bases). Germline CDR1 and CDR2: TSWWSYY and QGS. Trimming cost V 1 base and J 0 bases, with 30 bases left between them. There are 22 residues in the CDR3. The CDR3 loop is CALGERPYSPPTGDSYTDKLIF. The CDR3 region has the DNA TGTGCTCTTGGGGAACGACCCTACTCGCCACCGACGGGCGATTCGTACACCGATAAACTCATCTTT.

Concerning this clone itself: Within the sample, other DNA sequences also encode this same CDR3. This chain uses TRDV1 with TRDJ1; D is perhaps TRDD3 (10 bases). The CDR3 has 25 residues. Trimming left V 3 bases short and J 0 bases short, with 41 bases between. The V gene's germline CDR1 is TSWWSYY and CDR2 QGS. In DNA, the CDR3 is TGTGCTCTTGGGGACCTAGGCCTTCCTACCTCTCTGGGGGGATACGCTTCTAAGAACACCGATAAACTCATCTTT. This encodes CALGDLGLPTSLGGYASKNTDKLIF.

This clone was found a few times. The V call is TRDV1, the J call TRDJ1; D might be TRDD2 (5 bases). This CDR3 region has 19 residues. Germline CDR1 is TSWWSYY and CDR2 is QGS. V was shortened by 2 bases and J by 2 bases, with 24 bases between the two germline ends. CDR3 coding DNA: TGTGCTCTTGGGGAAATGGTTCTTCCGTCACGAGTTGGAACCGATAAACTCATCTTT. This translates into CALGEMVLPSRVGTDKLIF.

The chain links TRDV1 to TRDJ1; 9 bases agree with TRDD3. Germline V lookup: CDR1 TSWWSYY, CDR2 QGS. With V trimmed by 4 bases and J by 2 bases, 20 bases remained unmatched. This CDR3 comprises 20 residues. CDR3 bases: TGTGCTCTTGGGGTCATTTTTCCTACTGCTGGGGGATCGTTTACCGATAAACTCATCTTT. Translating it yields CALGVIFPTAGGSFTDKLIF.

This clone was observed a handful of times. The chain links TRDV1 to TRDJ1; possible D gene TRDD2, 6 bases. This CDR3 has 13 amino acids. With 1 base removed from V and 8 bases from J, the gap between germline ends came to 11 bases. From germline, CDR1 is TSWWSYY and CDR2 QGS. The CDR3 DNA sequence: TGTGCTCTTGGGGAACGCTTCCTTAGGAAACTCATCTTT. It codes for CALGERFLRKLIF.

The chain carries TRDV1 and TRDJ1, with 8 bases matching TRDD3. The CDR3 has 15 amino acids. The V gene's germline CDR1 is TSWWSYY and CDR2 QGS. The trim removed 2 bases at V and 2 bases at J, leaving 4 bases unmatched. The CDR3 protein is CALGEDGIRTDKLIF. The DNA for the CDR3 is TGTGCTCTTGGGGAAGATGGGATACGGACCGATAAACTCATCTTT.

V is TRDV1 and J is TRDJ1; 10 positions agree with TRDD3. CDR1 is TSWWSYY and CDR2 is QGS in the germline V gene. CDR3 length: 20 amino acids. With 3 bases clipped from V and 0 bases from J, the junction kept 16 bases outside the gene matches. CDR3 in DNA: TGTGCTCTTGGGGAGTACCACACTAACCTGGGGGATAGATACACCGATAAACTCATCTTT. The encoded protein is CALGEYHTNLGDRYTDKLIF.

This clone was seen a handful of times. This chain links TRDV1 with TRDJ1; 12 bases are shared with TRDD3. Germline lookup yields CDR1 TSWWSYY and CDR2 QGS. This CDR3 is built from 18 residues. With 2 bases clipped from V and 4 bases from J, the junction kept 11 bases outside the gene matches. CDR3 sequence reads: CALGELAGGYEVIDKLIF. Written as DNA, the CDR3 is TGTGCTCTTGGGGAATTGGCTGGGGGATACGAAGTGATCGATAAACTCATCTTT.

This clone has just a few counts. The genes are TRDV1 and TRDJ1; 9 bases match TRDD3. This CDR3 spans 19 amino acids. CDR1 and CDR2 from the germline V gene are TSWWSYY and QGS. V was clipped by 0 bases and J by 0 bases; unmatched bases: 11. The CDR3 coding sequence is TGTGCTCTTGGGGAACTACTACGGGGGATACCCCTATACACCGATAAACTCATCTTT. As protein: CALGELLRGIPLYTDKLIF.

As regards this clone: One end of the junction is discordant with germline, which a read error may explain. V and J are TRDV1 and TRDJ1; 13 bases match TRDD3. The V gene's germline CDR1 is TSWWSYY and CDR2 QGS. The CDR3 has 18 residues. CDR3 coding DNA: TGCGCTCTTGGGGAACTCTCCCCCCCTTACTGGGGGATACGGGGACTCATCTTT. Protein sequence: CALGELSPPYWGIRGLIF.